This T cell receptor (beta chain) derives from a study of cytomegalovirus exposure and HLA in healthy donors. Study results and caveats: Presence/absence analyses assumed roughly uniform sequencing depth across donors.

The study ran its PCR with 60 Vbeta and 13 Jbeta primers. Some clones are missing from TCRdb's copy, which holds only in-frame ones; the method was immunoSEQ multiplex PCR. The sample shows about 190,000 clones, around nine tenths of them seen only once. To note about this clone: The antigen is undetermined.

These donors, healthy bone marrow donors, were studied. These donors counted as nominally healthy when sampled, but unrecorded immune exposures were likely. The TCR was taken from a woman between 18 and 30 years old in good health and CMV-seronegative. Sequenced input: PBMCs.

The CDR3 nucleotides are TGTGCCAGCAGCTTTGACAGGGATGGCTACGAGCAGTACTTC. Amino acids: CASSFDRDGYEQYF. This sequence joins TRBV7-3 and TRBJ2-7; 7 bases fit TRBD1. The junction had 5 bases not matched to a gene; V was cut back by 3 bases and J by 3 bases. Germline CDR1 SGHTA, CDR2 FQGTGA. The CDR3 extends over 14 amino acids.